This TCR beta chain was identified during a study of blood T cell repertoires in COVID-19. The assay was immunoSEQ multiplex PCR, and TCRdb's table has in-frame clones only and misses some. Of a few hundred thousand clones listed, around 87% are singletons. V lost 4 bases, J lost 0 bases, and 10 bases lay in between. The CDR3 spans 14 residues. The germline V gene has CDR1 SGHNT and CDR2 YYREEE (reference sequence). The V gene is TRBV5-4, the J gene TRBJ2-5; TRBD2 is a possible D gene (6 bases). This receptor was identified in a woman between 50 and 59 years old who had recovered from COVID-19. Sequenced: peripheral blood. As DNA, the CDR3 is TGTGCCAGCAGCCGAGGGGACTACCAAGAGACCCAGTACTTC. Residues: CASSRGDYQETQYF.